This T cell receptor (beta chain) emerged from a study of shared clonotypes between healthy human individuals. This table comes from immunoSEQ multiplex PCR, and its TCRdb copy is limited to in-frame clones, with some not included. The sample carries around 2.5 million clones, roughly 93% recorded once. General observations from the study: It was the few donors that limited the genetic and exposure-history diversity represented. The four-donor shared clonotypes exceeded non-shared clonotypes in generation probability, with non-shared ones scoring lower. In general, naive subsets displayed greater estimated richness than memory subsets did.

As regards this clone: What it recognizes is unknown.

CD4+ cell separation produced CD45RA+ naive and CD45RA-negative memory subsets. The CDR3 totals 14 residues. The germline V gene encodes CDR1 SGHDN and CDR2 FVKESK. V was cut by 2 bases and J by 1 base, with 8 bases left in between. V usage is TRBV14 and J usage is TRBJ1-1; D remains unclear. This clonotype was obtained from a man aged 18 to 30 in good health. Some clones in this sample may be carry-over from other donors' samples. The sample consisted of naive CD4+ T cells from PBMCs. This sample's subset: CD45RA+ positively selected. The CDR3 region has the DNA TGTGCCAGCAGCCAATATATGGGGAACACTGAAGCTTTCTTT. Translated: CASSQYMGNTEAFF.